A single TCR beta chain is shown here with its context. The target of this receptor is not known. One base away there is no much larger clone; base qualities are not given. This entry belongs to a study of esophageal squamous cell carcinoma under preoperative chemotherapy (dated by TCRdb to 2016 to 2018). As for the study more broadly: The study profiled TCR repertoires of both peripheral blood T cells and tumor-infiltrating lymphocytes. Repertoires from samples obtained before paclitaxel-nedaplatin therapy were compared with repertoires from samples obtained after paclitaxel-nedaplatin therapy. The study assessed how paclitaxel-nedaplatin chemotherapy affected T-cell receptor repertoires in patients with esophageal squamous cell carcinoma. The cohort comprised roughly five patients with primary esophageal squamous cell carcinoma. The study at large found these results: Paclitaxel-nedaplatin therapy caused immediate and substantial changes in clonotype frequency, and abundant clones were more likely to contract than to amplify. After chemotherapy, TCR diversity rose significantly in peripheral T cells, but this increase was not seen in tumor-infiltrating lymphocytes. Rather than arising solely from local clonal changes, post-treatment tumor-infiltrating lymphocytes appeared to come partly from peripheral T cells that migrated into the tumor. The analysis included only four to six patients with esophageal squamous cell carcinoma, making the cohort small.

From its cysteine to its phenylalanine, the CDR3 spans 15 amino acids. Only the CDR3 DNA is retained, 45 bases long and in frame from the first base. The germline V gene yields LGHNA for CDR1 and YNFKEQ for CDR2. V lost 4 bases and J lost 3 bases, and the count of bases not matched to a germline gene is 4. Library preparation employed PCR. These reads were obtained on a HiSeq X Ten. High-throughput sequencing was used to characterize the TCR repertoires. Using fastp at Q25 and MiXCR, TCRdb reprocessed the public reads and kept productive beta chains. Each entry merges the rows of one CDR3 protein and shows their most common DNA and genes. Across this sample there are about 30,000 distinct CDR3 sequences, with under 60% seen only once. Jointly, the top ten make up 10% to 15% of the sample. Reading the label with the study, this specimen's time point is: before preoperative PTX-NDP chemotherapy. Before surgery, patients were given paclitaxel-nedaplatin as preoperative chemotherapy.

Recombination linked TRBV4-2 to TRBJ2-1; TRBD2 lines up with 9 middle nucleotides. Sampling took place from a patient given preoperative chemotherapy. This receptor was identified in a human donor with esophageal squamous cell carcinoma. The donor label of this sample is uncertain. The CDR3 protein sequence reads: CASSLASGVYNEQFF. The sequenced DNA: TGTGCCAGCAGCCTGGCTAGCGGGGTCTACAATGAGCAGTTCTTC.